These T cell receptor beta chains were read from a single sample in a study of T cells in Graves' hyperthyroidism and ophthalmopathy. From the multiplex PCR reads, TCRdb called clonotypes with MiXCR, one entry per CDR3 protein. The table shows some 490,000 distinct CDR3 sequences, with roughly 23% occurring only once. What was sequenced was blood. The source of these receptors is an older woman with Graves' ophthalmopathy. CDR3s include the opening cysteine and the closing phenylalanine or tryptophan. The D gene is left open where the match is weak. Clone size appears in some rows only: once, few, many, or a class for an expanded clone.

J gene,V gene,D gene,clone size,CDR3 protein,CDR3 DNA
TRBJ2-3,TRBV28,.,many,CASSSGTPISTDTQYF,TGTGCCAGCAGTTCCGGGACACCCATTAGCACAGATACGCAGTATTTT
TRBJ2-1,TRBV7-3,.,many,CASSLGGARNEQFF,TGTGCCAGCAGCTTGGGTGGGGCGCGGAATGAGCAGTTCTTC
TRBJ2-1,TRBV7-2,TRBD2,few,CASSPERTRFNNEQFF,TGTGCCAGCAGCCCAGAACGGACTAGATTCAACAATGAGCAGTTCTTC
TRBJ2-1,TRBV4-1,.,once,CASGLRWPSSYNEQFF,TGCGCCAGCGGCCTTCGATGGCCTAGCTCCTACAATGAGCAGTTCTTC
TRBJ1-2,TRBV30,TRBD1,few,CAWGRQGASNYGYTF,TGTGCCTGGGGGAGACAGGGGGCCTCCAACTATGGCTACACCTTC
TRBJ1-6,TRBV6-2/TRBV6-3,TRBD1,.,CASSPGTVNNSPLHF,TGTGCCAGCAGTCCTGGGACAGTCAATAATTCACCCCTCCACTTT
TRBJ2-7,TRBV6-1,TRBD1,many,CASSFSLRQGYEQYF,TGTGCCAGCAGTTTCAGTTTACGACAGGGCTACGAGCAGTACTTC
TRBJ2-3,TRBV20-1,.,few,CSAPVAGSGTDTQYF,TGCAGTGCCCCAGTGGCGGGAAGTGGCACAGATACGCAGTATTTT
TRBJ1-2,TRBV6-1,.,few,CASIVSTSNYGYTF,TGTGCCAGCATTGTATCGACATCAAACTATGGCTACACCTTC
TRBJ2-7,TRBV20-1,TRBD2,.,CSAPGLALYEQYF,TGCAGTGCGCCGGGACTAGCCCTCTACGAGCAGTACTTC
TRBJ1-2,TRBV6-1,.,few,CASSRAEGNYGYTF,TGTGCCAGCAGTAGAGCGGAGGGAAACTATGGCTACACCTTC
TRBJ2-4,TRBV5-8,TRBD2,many,CASSSLLGLAGDKNIQYF,TGTGCCAGCAGCTCCCTCCTCGGACTAGCGGGGGACAAAAACATTCAGTACTTC
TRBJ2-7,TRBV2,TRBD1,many,CASSPGQGVRLYEQYF,TGTGCCAGCAGCCCGGGACAGGGTGTTCGCCTGTACGAGCAGTACTTC
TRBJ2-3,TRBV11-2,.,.,CASSLDSRRGHTDTQYF,TGTGCCAGCAGCTTAGATTCCCGGCGGGGGCACACAGATACGCAGTATTTT
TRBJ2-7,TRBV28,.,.,CASRTARRSSYEQYF,TGTGCCAGCAGGACTGCAAGACGGAGCTCATACGAGCAGTACTTC
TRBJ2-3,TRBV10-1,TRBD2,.,CASSVAGAATDTQYF,TGCGCCAGCAGTGTAGCGGGAGCGGCCACAGATACGCAGTATTTT
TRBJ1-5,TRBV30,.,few,CAWTPGGGQPQHF,TGTGCCTGGACTCCCGGGGGAGGGCAGCCCCAGCATTTT